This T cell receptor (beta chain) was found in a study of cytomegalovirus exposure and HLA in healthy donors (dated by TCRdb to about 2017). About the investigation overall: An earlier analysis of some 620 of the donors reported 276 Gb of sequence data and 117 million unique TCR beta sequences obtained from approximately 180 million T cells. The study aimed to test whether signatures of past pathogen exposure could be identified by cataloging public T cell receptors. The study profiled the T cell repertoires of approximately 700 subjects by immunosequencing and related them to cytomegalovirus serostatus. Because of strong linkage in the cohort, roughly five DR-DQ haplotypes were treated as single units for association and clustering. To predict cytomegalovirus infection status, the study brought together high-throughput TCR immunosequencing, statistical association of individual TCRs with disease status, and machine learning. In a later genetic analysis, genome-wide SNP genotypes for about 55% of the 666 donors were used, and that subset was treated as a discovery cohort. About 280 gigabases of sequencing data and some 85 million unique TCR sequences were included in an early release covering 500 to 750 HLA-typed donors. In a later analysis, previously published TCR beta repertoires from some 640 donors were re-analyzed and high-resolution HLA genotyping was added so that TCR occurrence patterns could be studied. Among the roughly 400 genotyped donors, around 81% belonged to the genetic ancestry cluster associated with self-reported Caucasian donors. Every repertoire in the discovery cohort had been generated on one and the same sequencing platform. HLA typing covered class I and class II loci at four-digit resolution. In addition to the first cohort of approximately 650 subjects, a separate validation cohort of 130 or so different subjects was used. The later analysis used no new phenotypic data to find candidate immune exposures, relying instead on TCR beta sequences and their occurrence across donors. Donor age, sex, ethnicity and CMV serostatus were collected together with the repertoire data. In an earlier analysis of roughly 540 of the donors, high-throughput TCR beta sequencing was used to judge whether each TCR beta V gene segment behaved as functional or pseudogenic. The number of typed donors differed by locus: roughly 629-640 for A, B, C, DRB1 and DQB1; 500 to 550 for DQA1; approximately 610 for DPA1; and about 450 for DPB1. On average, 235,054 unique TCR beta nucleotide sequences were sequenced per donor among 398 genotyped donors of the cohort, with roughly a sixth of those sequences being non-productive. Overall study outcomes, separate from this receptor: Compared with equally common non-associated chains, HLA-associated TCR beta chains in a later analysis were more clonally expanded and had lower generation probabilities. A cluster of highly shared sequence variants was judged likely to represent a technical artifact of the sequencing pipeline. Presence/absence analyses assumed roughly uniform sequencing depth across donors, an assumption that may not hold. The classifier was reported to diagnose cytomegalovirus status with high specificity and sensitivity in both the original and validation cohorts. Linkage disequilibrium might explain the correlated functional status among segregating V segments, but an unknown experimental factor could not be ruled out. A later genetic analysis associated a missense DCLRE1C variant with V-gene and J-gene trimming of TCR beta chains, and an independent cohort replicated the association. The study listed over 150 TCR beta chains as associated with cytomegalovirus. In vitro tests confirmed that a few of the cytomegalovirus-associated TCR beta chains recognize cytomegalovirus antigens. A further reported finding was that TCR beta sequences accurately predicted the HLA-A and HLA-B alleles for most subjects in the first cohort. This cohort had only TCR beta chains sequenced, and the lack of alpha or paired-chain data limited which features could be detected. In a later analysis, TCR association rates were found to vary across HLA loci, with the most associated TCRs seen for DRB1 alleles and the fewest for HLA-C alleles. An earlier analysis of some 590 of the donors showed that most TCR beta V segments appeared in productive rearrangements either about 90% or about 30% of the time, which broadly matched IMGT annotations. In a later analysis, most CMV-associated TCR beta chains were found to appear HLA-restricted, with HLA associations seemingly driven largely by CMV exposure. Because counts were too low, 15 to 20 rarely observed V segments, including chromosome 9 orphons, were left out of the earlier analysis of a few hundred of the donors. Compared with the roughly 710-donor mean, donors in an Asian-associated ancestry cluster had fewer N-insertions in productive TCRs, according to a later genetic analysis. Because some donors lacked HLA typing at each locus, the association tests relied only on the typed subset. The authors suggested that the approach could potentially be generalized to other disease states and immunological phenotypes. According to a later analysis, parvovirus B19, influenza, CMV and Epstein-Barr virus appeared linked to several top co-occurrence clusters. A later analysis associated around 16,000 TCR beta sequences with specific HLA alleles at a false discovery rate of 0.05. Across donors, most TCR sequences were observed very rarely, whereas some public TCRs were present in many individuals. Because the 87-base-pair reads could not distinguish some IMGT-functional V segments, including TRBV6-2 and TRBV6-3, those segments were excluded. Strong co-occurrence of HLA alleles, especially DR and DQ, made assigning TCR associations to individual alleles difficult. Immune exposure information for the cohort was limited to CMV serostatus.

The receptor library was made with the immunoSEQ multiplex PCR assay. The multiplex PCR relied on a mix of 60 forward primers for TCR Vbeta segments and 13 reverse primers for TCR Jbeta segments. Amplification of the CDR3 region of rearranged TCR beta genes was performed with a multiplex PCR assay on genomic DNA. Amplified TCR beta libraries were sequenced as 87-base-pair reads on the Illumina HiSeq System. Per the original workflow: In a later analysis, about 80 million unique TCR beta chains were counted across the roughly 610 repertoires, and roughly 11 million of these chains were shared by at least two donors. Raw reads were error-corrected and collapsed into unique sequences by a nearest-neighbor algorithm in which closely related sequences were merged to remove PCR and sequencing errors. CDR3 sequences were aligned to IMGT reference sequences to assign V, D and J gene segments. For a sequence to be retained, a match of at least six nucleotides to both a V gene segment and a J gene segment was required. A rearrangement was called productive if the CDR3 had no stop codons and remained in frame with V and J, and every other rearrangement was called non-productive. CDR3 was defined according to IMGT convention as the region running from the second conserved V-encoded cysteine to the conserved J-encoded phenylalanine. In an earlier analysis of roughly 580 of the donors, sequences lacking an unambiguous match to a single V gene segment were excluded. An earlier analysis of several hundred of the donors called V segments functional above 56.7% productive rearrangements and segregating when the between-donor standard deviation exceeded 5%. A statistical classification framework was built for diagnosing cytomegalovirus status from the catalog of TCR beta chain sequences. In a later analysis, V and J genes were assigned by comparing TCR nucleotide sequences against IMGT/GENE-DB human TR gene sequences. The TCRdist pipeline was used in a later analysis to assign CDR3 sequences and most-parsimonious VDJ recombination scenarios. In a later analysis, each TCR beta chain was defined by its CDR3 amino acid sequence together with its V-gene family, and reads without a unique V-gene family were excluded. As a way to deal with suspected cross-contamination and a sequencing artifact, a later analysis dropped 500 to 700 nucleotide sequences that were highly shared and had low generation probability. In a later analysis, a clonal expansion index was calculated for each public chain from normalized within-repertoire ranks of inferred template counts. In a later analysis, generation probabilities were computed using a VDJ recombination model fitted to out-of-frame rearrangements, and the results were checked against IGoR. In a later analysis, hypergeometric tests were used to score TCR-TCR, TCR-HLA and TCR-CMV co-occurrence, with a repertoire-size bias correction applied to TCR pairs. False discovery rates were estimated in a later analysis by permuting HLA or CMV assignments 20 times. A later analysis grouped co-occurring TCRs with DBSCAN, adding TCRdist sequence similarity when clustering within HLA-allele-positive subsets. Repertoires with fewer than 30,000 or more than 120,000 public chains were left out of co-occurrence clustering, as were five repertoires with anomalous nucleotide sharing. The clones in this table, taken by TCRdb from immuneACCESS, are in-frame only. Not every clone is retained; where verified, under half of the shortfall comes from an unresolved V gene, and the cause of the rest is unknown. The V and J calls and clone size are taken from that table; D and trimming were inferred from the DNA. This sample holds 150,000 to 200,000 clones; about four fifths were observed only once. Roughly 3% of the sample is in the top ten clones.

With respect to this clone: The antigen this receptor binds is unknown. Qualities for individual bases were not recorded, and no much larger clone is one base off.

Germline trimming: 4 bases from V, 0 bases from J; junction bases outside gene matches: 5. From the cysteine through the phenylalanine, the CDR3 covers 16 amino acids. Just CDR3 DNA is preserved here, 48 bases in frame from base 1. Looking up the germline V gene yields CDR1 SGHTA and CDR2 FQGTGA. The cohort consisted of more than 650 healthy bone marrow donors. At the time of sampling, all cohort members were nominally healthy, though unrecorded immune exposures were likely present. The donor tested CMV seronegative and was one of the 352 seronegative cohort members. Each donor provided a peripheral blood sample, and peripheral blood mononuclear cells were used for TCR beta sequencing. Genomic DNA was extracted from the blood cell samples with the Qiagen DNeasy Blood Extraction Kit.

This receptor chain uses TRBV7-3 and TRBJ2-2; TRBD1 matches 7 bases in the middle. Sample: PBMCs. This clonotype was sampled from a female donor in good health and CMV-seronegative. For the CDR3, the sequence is CASSSTGTANTGELFF. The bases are TGTGCCAGCAGCTCAACCGGGACAGCGAACACCGGGGAGCTGTTTTTT.